One T cell receptor (beta chain) is described in this entry. The authors' processing: Cell counts per sample came from amplifying reference gene primers. Profiled with immunoSEQ multiplex PCR; TCRdb holds only in-frame clones, not every one. D and trimming were read from the DNA, whereas the V and J calls and clone size are those reported in that table. The sample includes about 480,000 clones, about 91% seen only once; the top ten take 0.7% to 1%. This entry is derived from a study of blood T cell repertoires in COVID-19. Study at large: Samples representing acute and convalescent COVID-19 were sourced from the United States, Italy and Spain. The cDNA or gDNA used as material had been derived from T cells, B-cell-depleted T cells, or PBMCs.

CDR1 is SGHVS, CDR2 FNYEAQ, per germline. There are 16 residues in the CDR3. V was clipped by 5 bases and J by 8 bases; unmatched bases: 8. Seattle participants joined during active infection and were tracked over time. Specimen: peripheral blood. This clonotype was obtained from a man aged 18 to 29 with COVID-19, enrolled during active disease. V usage is TRBV7-6 and J usage is TRBJ2-1, with 14 bases that match TRBD2. CDR3 in amino acids: CASSPPGLAGVDEQFF. The CDR3 DNA follows: TGTGCCAGCAGCCCGCCGGGACTAGCGGGAGTCGATGAGCAGTTCTTC.